This passage covers 2 T cell receptor beta chains from one sample sequenced in a study of blood T cell repertoires in COVID-19. TCRdb's copy holds only in-frame clones and misses some; the assay was immunoSEQ multiplex PCR. The table includes approximately 90,000 clones, 70% to 90% detected once. Sequenced material: peripheral blood. All receptors come from a man over 45 with acute or convalescent COVID-19.

This clone was counted once. The V call is TRBV6-2 or TRBV6-3, the J call TRBJ1-5; 9 bases match TRBD1. V shed 5 bases and J 7 bases; nucleotides not matched to a gene: 3. Germline V lookup: CDR1 MNHEY, CDR2 SVGEGT. The CDR3 contains 13 residues. CDR3 sequence reads: CASSRQGEQPQHF. The CDR3 DNA reads TGTGCCAGCAGTCGACAGGGGGAACAGCCCCAGCATTTT.

This chain links TRBV14 with TRBJ1-2, with D uncertain. Per the germline V gene, CDR1 is SGHDN and CDR2 is FVKESK. Trimming left V 5 bases short and J 4 bases short, with 11 bases between. The CDR3 is made up of 13 amino acids. The CDR3 DNA reads as TGTGCCAGCAGCTTGACTACAAGCTATGGCTACACCTTC. It encodes CASSLTTSYGYTF. Based on the CDR3 plus reference TRBV14 and TRBJ1-2, the full variable domain is EAGVTQFPSHSVIEKGQTVTLRCDPISGHDNLYWYRRVMGKEIKFLLHFVKESKQDESGMPNNRFLAERTGGTYSTLKVQPAELEDSGVYFCASSLTTSYGYTFGSGTRLTVV.